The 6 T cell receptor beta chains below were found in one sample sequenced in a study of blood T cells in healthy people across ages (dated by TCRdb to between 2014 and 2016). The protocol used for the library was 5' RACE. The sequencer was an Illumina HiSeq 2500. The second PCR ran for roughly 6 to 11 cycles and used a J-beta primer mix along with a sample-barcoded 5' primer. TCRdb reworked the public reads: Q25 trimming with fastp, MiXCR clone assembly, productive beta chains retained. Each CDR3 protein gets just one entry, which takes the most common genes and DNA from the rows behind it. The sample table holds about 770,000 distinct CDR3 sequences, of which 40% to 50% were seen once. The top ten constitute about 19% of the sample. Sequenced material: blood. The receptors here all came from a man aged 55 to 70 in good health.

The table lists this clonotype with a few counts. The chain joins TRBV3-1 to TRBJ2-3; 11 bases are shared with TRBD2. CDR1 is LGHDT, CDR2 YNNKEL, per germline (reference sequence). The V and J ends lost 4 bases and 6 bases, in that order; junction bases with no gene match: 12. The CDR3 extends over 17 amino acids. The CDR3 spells CASSRTITSGGSDTQYF. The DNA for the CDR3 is TGTGCCAGCAGCCGCACAATCACTAGCGGGGGTTCGGATACGCAGTATTTT.

For the CDR3, the DNA is TGTGCCAGCAGTGAGGCCGTGGGTCTGGGCGGGAGTGAGACCCAGTACTTC. It translates to CASSEAVGLGGSETQYF. The chain carries TRBV2 and TRBJ2-5, with 7 bases that match TRBD2. The V gene's germline CDR1 is SNHLY and CDR2 FYNNEI. J was trimmed by 5 bases and V by 3 bases; bases with no gene match: 15. The CDR3 totals 17 residues.

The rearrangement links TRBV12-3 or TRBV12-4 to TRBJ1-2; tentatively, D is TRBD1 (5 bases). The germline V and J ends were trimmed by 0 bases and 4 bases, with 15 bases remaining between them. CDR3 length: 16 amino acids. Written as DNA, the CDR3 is TGTGCCAGCAGTTTAGCGCTAAGGGGCTTAGGCTATGGCTACACCTTC. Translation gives CASSLALRGLGYGYTF.

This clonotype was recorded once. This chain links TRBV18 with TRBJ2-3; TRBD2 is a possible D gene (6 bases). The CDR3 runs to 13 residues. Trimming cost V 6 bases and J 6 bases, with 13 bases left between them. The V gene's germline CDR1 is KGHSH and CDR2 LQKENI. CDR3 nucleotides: TGTGCCAGCTCCCGCGGGGTGTTCGATACGCAGTATTTT. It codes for CASSRGVFDTQYF.

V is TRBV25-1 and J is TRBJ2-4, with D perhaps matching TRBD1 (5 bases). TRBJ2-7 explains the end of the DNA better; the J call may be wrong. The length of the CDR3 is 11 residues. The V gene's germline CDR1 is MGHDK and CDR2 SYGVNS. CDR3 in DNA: TGTGCCAGCAAACAAGGGGTCGAGCAGTACTTC. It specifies CASKQGVEQYF.

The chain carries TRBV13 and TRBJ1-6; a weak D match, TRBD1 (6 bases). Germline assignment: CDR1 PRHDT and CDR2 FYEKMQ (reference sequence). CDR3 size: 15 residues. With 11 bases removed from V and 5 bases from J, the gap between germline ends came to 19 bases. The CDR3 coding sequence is TGTGCCTCCAGGGACGGGACACTCAATAATTCACCCCTCCACTTT. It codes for CASRDGTLNNSPLHF.